This T cell receptor (beta chain) originates from a study of PD-1 blockade in classical Hodgkin lymphoma. The V gene end was trimmed by 5 bases and the J gene end by 2 bases; junction bases not matched to a gene: 3. The CDR3 has 15 residues. Germline V gives CDR1 SGHTA, CDR2 FQGNSA. This sample's time point: cycle 4 day 1 (C4D1), after 6 weeks of nivolumab. Every single patient, without exception, relapsed after autologous stem cell transplantation, and brentuximab vedotin exposure varied. Some clones are missing from TCRdb's copy, which holds only in-frame ones; the method was immunoSEQ multiplex PCR. This sample has tens of thousands of clones; more than 90% occur once, and the top ten carry approximately 8%.

The receptor was isolated from a human donor with classical Hodgkin lymphoma. This sequence joins TRBV7-2 and TRBJ2-1, with TRBD1 matching over 10 bases. Sample: peripheral blood mononuclear cells (PBMCs), taken before the fourth cycle of nivolumab. CDR3 region: CASSAGQGAYNEQFF. CDR3 sequence (DNA): TGTGCCAGCAGCGCCGGACAGGGGGCCTACAATGAGCAGTTCTTC.